Listed here is a single T cell receptor (beta chain). Its antigen is still unknown. This sample stems from a study of T cell clonotyping in hematopoietic cell transplantation. In the study overall: Cytoreduction preceded collection of pretransplant recipient samples. General observations from the study: Graft donor and pretransplant recipient Inverse Simpson Index values predicted broader posttransplant TCR diversity. Pathologically expanded recipient clonotypes increased progressively from day 30 to day 180 as diversity fell. Few recipient clonotypes overlapped donors; over 95% were de novo at given depth.

Noted time point: recipient sample about 28 days before transplant, after cytoreduction. CDR1 and CDR2 from the germline V gene are LNHDA and SQIVND (reference sequence). V lost 3 bases to trimming and J lost 2 bases; unmatched junction nucleotides: 7. The CDR3 contains 15 residues. Assay: immunoSEQ multiplex PCR; the TCRdb copy retains only in-frame clones and omits some. The top ten clones hold approximately 1.8% of a sample with tens of thousands of clones, approximately 95% of them seen once. The chain recombines TRBV19 with TRBJ2-7; 7 bases match TRBD1. The sample consisted of peripheral blood mononuclear cells, taken before stem cell transplant. The receptor was isolated from a woman aged 45-60 years with acute myeloid leukemia. Some clones in this sample may be carry-over from other donors' samples. The CDR3 coding sequence is TGTGCCAGTAGTATCCCAGGGGGACAGACCTACGAGCAGTACTTC. The encoded protein is CASSIPGGQTYEQYF.